This TCR beta chain was captured by sequencing in a study of spatial heterogeneity in lung cancer. About the research overall: Detection of beta-chain sequences consistently exceeded that of alpha-chain sequences.

CDR1 SEHNR and CDR2 FQNEAQ come from the germline V gene (reference sequence). The CDR3 runs to 13 residues. J lost 6 bases, V lost 0 bases, and 0 bases had no gene match. Time point denoted: sample taken at primary tumor resection. The 60 to 90 donors had untreated early-stage non-small cell lung cancer. No cells were sorted before sequencing. The whole RNA sequenced was extracted from tumor, nontumor lung or frozen PBMC. TCR cDNA molecules were tagged individually, and each one carried a unique molecular identifier. TCRdb reprocessed the 5' RACE reads via MiXCR and lists one record per CDR3 protein. The table lists about 38,000 distinct CDR3 sequences, 6.5% to 8.5% of them singletons, with 25% to 35% in the top ten. This clonotype was recorded at least ten times.

This TCR came from a male donor with early-stage non-small cell lung cancer. The J gene is TRBJ2-7, the V gene TRBV7-9, with TRBD2 matching 9 bases. The sample was PBMCs, taken at surgery. The CDR3 loop is CASSLARGGEQYF. CDR3 in DNA: TGTGCCAGCAGCTTAGCGCGGGGGGGCGAGCAGTACTTC.